Below are 30 T cell receptor beta chains sequenced from a single sample in a study of shared clonotypes between healthy human individuals. Selected positively for CCR7 and CD45RO-negative, naive CD8 cells excluded terminally differentiated effector memory CD45RA+ cells. TCRdb's copy holds only in-frame clones and misses some; the assay was immunoSEQ multiplex PCR. The table has about 580,000 clones, 98% seen once. The specimen was naive CD8+ T cells sorted from blood. These receptors were obtained from a man aged 25-45 years in good health.

The V call is TRBV2, the J call TRBJ1-2; D remains unclear. With 0 bases removed from V and 4 bases from J, the gap between germline ends came to 6 bases. Germline assignment: CDR1 SNHLY and CDR2 FYNNEI. The CDR3 runs to 13 residues. In DNA, the CDR3 is TGTGCCAGCAGTGAAGCAGTTAGCTATGGCTACACCTTC. Translating gives CASSEAVSYGYTF.

J is TRBJ1-2 and V is TRBV30; D call uncertain. The CDR3 has 10 residues. Germline CDR1 is GTSNPN and CDR2 is SVGIG (reference sequence). Between the trimmed V and J ends, which lost 5 bases and 7 bases, there was a span of 8 bases. The CDR3 DNA reads TGTGCCTGGTATTCAAGTGGCTACACCTTC. Its translation: CAWYSSGYTF.

This chain connects TRBV29-1 to TRBJ2-1; 14 bases map to TRBD2. The germline CDR1 and CDR2 sequences are SQVTM and ANQGSEA. J was trimmed by 8 bases and V by 7 bases; bases with no gene match: 10. CDR3 length equals 15 residues. CDR3 amino acids: CSDRGTSGGRDEQFF. CDR3 DNA: TGCAGCGACCGAGGGACTAGCGGGGGTAGGGATGAGCAGTTCTTC.

Worth noting for this clone: Other DNA sequences from this sample encode an identical CDR3 as well. DNA of the CDR3: TGTGCCAGCAGTTCCCGGGCCCTCACGGGGGAGCTGTTTTTT. Translating it yields CASSSRALTGELFF. The J gene is TRBJ2-2, the V gene TRBV27; D gene uncertain. Deletions cut 4 bases from V and 8 bases from J, with 14 bases between. CDR1 and CDR2 from the germline V gene are MNHEY and SMNVEV (reference sequence). This CDR3 region has 14 residues.

The V and J genes are TRBV7-9 and TRBJ2-1; D unclear. The germline V and J ends were trimmed by 3 bases and 9 bases, with 9 bases remaining between them. The germline gives CDR1 SEHNR, CDR2 FQNEAQ (reference sequence). The CDR3 has 12 amino acids. CDR3 in amino acids: CASSFMGIEQFF. The CDR3 coding sequence is TGTGCCAGCAGCTTTATGGGGATTGAGCAGTTCTTC.

The chain links TRBV4-2 to TRBJ2-7, with 7 bases identical to TRBD2. Germline V CDR1 and CDR2: LGHNA, YNFKEQ. This CDR3 region has 15 residues. The trim removed 1 base at V and 2 bases at J, leaving 5 bases unmatched. The chain's CDR3 is CASSQGLAEAYEQYF. The CDR3 DNA reads as TGTGCCAGCAGCCAAGGTCTAGCGGAGGCCTACGAGCAGTACTTC.

The chain recombines TRBV10-3 with TRBJ2-1, with 9 nucleotides matching TRBD1. J gave up 3 bases and V 3 bases, and 3 bases lay outside the gene matches. The V gene's germline CDR1 is ENHRY and CDR2 SYGVKD. The CDR3 is 15 amino acids. CDR3 loop: CAISDETGGYNEQFF. The CDR3 coding sequence is TGTGCCATCAGTGATGAGACAGGGGGCTACAATGAGCAGTTCTTC.

The genes are TRBV29-1 and TRBJ2-3, with 10 bases aligning to TRBD2. The CDR3 spans 15 residues. J was trimmed by 6 bases and V by 3 bases; bases with no gene match: 9. Germline assignment: CDR1 SQVTM and CDR2 ANQGSEA. CDR3 sequence (DNA): TGCAGCGTTGACGGGCTAGCGGGAGTGTTTGATACGCAGTATTTT. Translation: CSVDGLAGVFDTQYF.

The rearrangement links TRBV7-6 to TRBJ2-7, with 9 bases matching TRBD1. This CDR3 spans 15 amino acids. Germline V gives CDR1 SGHVS, CDR2 FNYEAQ. V was pared by 5 bases and J by 6 bases, with 11 bases of the junction left unmatched. The CDR3 DNA reads as TGTGCCAGCAGCCTAGGGCCGGGACAGGGCTCCGAGCAGTACTTC. Translating gives CASSLGPGQGSEQYF.

J is TRBJ1-1 and V is TRBV15, with a possible D match to TRBD1 (5 bases). The V gene's germline CDR1 is LNHNV and CDR2 YYDKDF (reference sequence). The CDR3 is made up of 15 amino acids. The V end was cut by 5 bases, the J end by 0 bases, with 13 bases between. In DNA form, the CDR3 reads TGTGCCACCAGCGGTCGCGAGGGGATGAACACTGAAGCTTTCTTT. It yields the protein CATSGREGMNTEAFF.

This sequence joins TRBV7-9 and TRBJ2-7, with TRBD1 matching over 9 bases. The CDR3 extends over 16 amino acids. Germline-derived CDR1 and CDR2 are SEHNR and FQNEAQ (reference sequence). V shed 6 bases, J shed 4 bases, and the junction held 13 bases outside the gene matches. CDR3 protein: CASSPGTGTVKYEQYF. The DNA of the CDR3 is TGTGCCAGCAGTCCGGGGACAGGGACGGTCAAGTACGAGCAGTACTTC. The variable domain in full, with the rest retrieved from reference TRBV7-9 and TRBJ2-7, is DTGVSQNPRHKITKRGQNVTFRCDPISEHNRLYWYRQTLGQGPEFLTYFQNEAQLEKSRLLSDRFSAERPKGSFSTLEIQRTEQGDSAMYLCASSPGTGTVKYEQYFGPGTRLTVT.

The chain is built from TRBV28 and TRBJ1-6; D may be TRBD1 (5 bases). This CDR3 contains 13 residues. The ends were cut back, 5 bases at V and 14 bases at J, with 16 bases in the middle. Per the germline V gene, CDR1 is MDHEN and CDR2 is SYDVKM. Here the CDR3 DNA reads TGTGCCAGCAGTCCGGGACTAACGGTGGCCCTCCACTTT. Translation gives CASSPGLTVALHF.

Here the CDR3 DNA reads TGTGCCAGCAGTATCAAAACCGGCTATGGCTACACCTTC. Protein product: CASSIKTGYGYTF. The chain employs TRBV27 and TRBJ1-2; D ambiguous. Germline V gives CDR1 MNHEY, CDR2 SMNVEV (reference sequence). The ends were cut back, 5 bases at V and 4 bases at J, with 11 bases in the middle. This CDR3 has 13 residues.

This chain joins TRBV6-5 and TRBJ2-7, with no clear D. V was clipped by 9 bases and J by 2 bases, with 14 bases between them. The CDR3 sequence is 13 residues long. Germline CDR1 MNHEY, CDR2 SVGAGI. In DNA, the CDR3 is TGTGCCAGTACTGAAACTCTTACCTACGAGCAGTACTTC. It yields the protein CASTETLTYEQYF.

The chain couples TRBV7-9 to TRBJ2-1; 11 nucleotides match TRBD1. The length of the CDR3 is 16 residues. V lost 6 bases and J lost 8; bases outside the gene matches: 12. Germline CDR1 SEHNR, CDR2 FQNEAQ (reference sequence). The CDR3 sequence is CASRPDLGQGDDEQFF. The CDR3 DNA is TGTGCCAGCAGACCAGACTTGGGACAGGGGGACGATGAGCAGTTCTTC.

J is TRBJ2-1 and V is TRBV28; TRBD2 agrees at 10 bases. V shed 6 bases, J shed 6 bases, and the junction held 8 bases outside the gene matches. The CDR3 sequence is 15 residues long. Germline assignment: CDR1 MDHEN and CDR2 SYDVKM. This CDR3 reads CASRSSGSLSNEQFF. The CDR3 DNA reads TGTGCCAGCAGATCTAGCGGGAGTCTGTCCAATGAGCAGTTCTTC.

V is TRBV7-6 and J is TRBJ2-1; D uncertain. This CDR3 is 18 amino acids long. The V gene lost 2 bases and the J gene lost 6 bases, with 23 bases spanning the gap. CDR1 is SGHVS and CDR2 is FNYEAQ in the germline V gene. In DNA, the CDR3 is TGTGCCAGCAGCTTAACTCTCCCCGCGAGCAGTGTAGGCAATGAGCAGTTCTTC. Translated, it gives CASSLTLPASSVGNEQFF.

This chain links TRBV27 with TRBJ2-7; tentatively, D is TRBD2 (6 bases). CDR1 is MNHEY and CDR2 is SMNVEV in the germline V gene (reference sequence). The CDR3 consists of 18 residues. V lost 3 bases and J lost 4, with 25 bases in between. The CDR3 is CASSFLFEGGRYQYEQYF. DNA for the CDR3: TGTGCCAGCAGTTTTCTGTTTGAGGGAGGTCGCTATCAATACGAGCAGTACTTC.

This sequence joins TRBV6-7 and TRBJ1-5, with D possibly being TRBD1 (6 bases). TRBV6-7 is an ORF; its function is uncertain. The V end was cut by 0 bases, the J end by 3 bases, with 18 bases between. The CDR3 extends over 18 amino acids. The DNA of the CDR3 is TGTGCCAGCAGTTACTCGAACGAGGGGGAGGAGGCCAATCAGCCCCAGCATTTT. Translated, it gives CASSYSNEGEEANQPQHF.

The V call is TRBV10-1, the J call TRBJ2-1, with a weak D call TRBD2 (5 bases). The V end was cut by 3 bases, the J end by 3 bases, with 12 bases between. CDR3 length: 15 amino acids. In germline, CDR1 is WNHNN, CDR2 SYGVQD (reference sequence). In DNA, the CDR3 is TGCGCCAGCAGTGACCCTACTAGTAACTACAATGAGCAGTTCTTC. Residues: CASSDPTSNYNEQFF.

The CDR3 region is CASSSGWGAETQYF. CDR3 DNA: TGTGCCAGCAGCTCGGGGTGGGGAGCAGAGACCCAGTACTTC. The V gene is TRBV9, the J gene TRBJ2-5; D is possibly TRBD2 (5 bases). Germline V gene lookup returns CDR1 SGDLS and CDR2 YYNGEE. V was cut by 4 bases and J by 4 bases, with 14 bases left in between. CDR3 size: 14 residues.

The V gene is TRBV4-1, the J gene TRBJ2-5; 11 bases align to TRBD2. The V segment lost 4 bases and the J segment 0 bases; nucleotides outside the gene matches: 10. Germline V lookup: CDR1 MGHRA, CDR2 YSYEKL. There are 18 residues in the CDR3. In nucleotides, the CDR3 is TGCGCCAGCAGCCTTGGGACTAGCGGCGATCGTAACCAAGAGACCCAGTACTTC. The encoded protein is CASSLGTSGDRNQETQYF.

V gene TRBV5-4 combines with J gene TRBJ2-7; 12 nucleotides line up with TRBD2. Looked up from germline, CDR1 is SGHNT and CDR2 is YYREEE (reference sequence). Germline trimming cut 1 base from V and 2 bases from J; bases unmatched to any gene: 7. CDR3 length equals 17 residues. CDR3 region: CASSLQASGRAPYEQYF. CDR3 DNA: TGTGCCAGCAGCTTGCAGGCTAGCGGGAGGGCCCCCTACGAGCAGTACTTC.

The rearrangement links TRBV25-1 to TRBJ2-1, with 7 bases aligning to TRBD2. With V trimmed by 10 bases and J by 10 bases, 7 bases remained unmatched. The CDR3 covers 11 residues. CDR1 and CDR2 from the germline V gene are MGHDK and SYGVNS. The CDR3 loop is CATTTGREQFF. As DNA, the CDR3 is TGTGCCACAACTACCGGGAGGGAGCAGTTCTTC.

V usage is TRBV9 and J usage is TRBJ2-1; D gene unclear. The CDR3 is 16 amino acids. Germline CDR1 reads SGDLS; CDR2 reads YYNGEE. Trimming left V 0 bases short and J 0 bases short, with 10 bases between. CDR3 coding DNA: TGTGCCAGCAGCGTAGAGTTCCCCAGCTCCTACAATGAGCAGTTCTTC. This gives the protein CASSVEFPSSYNEQFF.

CDR3 sequence reads: CASRRTDTHSYNEQFF. DNA for the CDR3: TGTGCCAGCAGGAGGACGGATACTCACTCCTACAATGAGCAGTTCTTC. The V gene is TRBV5-5, the J gene TRBJ2-1, with no clear D. The CDR3 consists of 16 residues. V dropped 5 bases and J dropped 0 bases, with 15 bases sitting between them. Germline V CDR1 and CDR2: SGHKS, YYEKEE (reference sequence).

This sequence joins TRBV9 and TRBJ2-1, with TRBD2 identical over 7 bases. Germline CDR1 reads SGDLS; CDR2 reads YYNGEE. Trimming removed 0 bases from V and 4 bases from J; junction bases left unmatched: 4. The CDR3 is 15 residues long. The CDR3 reads CASSVEGLYYNEQFF. In DNA form, the CDR3 reads TGTGCCAGCAGCGTAGAGGGACTATATTACAATGAGCAGTTCTTC. Together with reference TRBV9 and TRBJ2-1, the CDR3 gives the full variable domain: DSGVTQTPKHLITATGQRVTLRCSPRSGDLSVYWYQQSLDQGLQFLIQYYNGEERAKGNILERFSAQQFPDLHSELNLSSLELGDSALYFCASSVEGLYYNEQFFGPGTRLTVL.

This CDR3 reads CASITPGTGGLGANVLTF. Written as DNA, the CDR3 is TGTGCCAGCATCACCCCTGGGACAGGGGGCCTTGGGGCCAACGTCCTGACTTTC. The chain links TRBV7-9 to TRBJ2-6; 12 bases map to TRBD1. Germline V gives CDR1 SEHNR, CDR2 FQNEAQ (reference sequence). Trimming at V came to 7 bases and at J to 3 bases, leaving 10 bases not matched to a gene. The CDR3 totals 18 residues.

Comment on this clone: This sample also contains other DNA sequences that code for the same CDR3. This rearrangement joins TRBV28 to TRBJ2-7, with D perhaps being TRBD1 or TRBD2 (5 bases each). The V gene lost 6 bases and the J gene lost 3 bases, with 12 bases spanning the gap. The CDR3 contains 13 residues. CDR1 is MDHEN and CDR2 is SYDVKM in the germline V gene. The CDR3 DNA is TGTGCCAGCAGCAGGGACCGGAGCTACGAGCAGTACTTC. Encoded protein: CASSRDRSYEQYF. Combining the CDR3 with reference TRBV28 and TRBJ2-7 gives the whole variable domain DVKVTQSSRYLVKRTGEKVFLECVQDMDHENMFWYRQDPGLGLRLIYFSYDVKMKEKGDIPEGYSVSREKKERFSLILESASTNQTSMYLCASSRDRSYEQYFGPGTRLTVT.

The chain uses TRBV4-1 and TRBJ1-1; no clear D gene. Germline CDR1 MGHRA, CDR2 YSYEKL. Trimming took 1 base from V and 6 from J, leaving 12 bases between them. This CDR3 is built from 14 residues. CDR3 DNA sequence: TGCGCCAGCAGCCAAGGGTTCGGGAGCGCTGAAGCTTTCTTT. Protein sequence: CASSQGFGSAEAFF.